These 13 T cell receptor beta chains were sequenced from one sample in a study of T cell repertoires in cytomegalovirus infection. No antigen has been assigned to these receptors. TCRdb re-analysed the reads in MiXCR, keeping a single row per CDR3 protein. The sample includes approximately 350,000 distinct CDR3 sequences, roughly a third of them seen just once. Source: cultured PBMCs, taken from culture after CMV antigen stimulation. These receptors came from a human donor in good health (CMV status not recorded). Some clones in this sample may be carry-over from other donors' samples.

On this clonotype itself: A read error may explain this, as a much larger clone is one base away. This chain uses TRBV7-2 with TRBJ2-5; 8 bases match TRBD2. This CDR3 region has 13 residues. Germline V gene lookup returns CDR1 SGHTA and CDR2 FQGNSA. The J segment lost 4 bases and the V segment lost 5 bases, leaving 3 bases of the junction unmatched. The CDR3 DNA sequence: TGTGCCAGCAGCCGGACTAGCCGAGAGACCCAGTACTTC. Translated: CASSRTSRETQYF.

CDR3 nucleotide sequence: TGTGCCAGCAGCCCCAGTGGCGTACACACTGAAGCTTTCTTT. This encodes CASSPSGVHTEAFF. The gene calls are TRBV6-2 or TRBV6-3 and TRBJ1-1, with D uncertain. In germline, CDR1 is MNHEY, CDR2 SVGEGT. CDR3 length equals 14 residues. V lost 6 bases, J lost 3 bases, and 14 bases lay in between.

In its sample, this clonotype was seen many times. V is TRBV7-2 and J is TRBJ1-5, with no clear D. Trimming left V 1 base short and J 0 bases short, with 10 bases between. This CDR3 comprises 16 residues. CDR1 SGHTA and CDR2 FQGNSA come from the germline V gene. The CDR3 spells CASSLVTAFSNQPQHF. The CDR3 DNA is TGTGCCAGCAGCTTAGTCACAGCCTTTAGCAATCAGCCCCAGCATTTT.

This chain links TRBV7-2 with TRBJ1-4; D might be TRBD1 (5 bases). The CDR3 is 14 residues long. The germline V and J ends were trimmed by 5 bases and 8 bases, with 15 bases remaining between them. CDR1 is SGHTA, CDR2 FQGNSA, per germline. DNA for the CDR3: TGTGCCAGCAGCCCCGGGACGGCGGGCGAAAAACTGTTTTTT. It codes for CASSPGTAGEKLFF. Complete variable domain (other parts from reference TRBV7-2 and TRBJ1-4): GAGVSQSPSNKVTEKGKDVELRCDPISGHTALYWYRQSLGQGLEFLIYFQGNSAPDKSGLPSDRFSAERTGGSVSTLTIQRTQQEDSAVYLCASSPGTAGEKLFFGSGTQLSVL.

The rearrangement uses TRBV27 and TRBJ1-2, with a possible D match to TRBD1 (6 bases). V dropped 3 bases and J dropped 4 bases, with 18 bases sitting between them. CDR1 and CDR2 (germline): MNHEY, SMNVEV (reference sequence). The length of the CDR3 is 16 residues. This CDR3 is CASSFQGQPGSYGYTF. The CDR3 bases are TGTGCCAGCAGTTTTCAAGGACAGCCTGGGAGCTATGGCTACACCTTC.

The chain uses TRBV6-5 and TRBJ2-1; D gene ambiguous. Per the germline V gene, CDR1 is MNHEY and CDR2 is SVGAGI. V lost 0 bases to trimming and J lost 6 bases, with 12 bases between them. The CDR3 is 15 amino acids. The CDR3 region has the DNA TGTGCCAGCAGTTACTCAGCTAGGCGGATCAATGAGCAGTTCTTC. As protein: CASSYSARRINEQFF.

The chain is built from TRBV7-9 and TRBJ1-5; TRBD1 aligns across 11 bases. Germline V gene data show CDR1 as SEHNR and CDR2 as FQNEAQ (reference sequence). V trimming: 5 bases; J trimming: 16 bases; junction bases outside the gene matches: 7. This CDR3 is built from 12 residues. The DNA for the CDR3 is TGTGCCAGCAGCCGAGGGACAGGGGGTAGACATTTT. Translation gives CASSRGTGGRHF.

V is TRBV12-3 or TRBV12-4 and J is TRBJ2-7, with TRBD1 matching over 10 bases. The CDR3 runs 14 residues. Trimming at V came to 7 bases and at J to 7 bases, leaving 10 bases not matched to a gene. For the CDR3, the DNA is TGTGCCAGCAATCCGGGACAGGGGACGAATGAGCAGTACTTC. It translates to CASNPGQGTNEQYF.

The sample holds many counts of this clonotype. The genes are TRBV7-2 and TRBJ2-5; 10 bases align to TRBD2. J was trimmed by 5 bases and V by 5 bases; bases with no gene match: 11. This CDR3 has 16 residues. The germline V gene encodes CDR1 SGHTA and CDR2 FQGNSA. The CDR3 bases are TGTGCCAGCAGCCCACACCTAGCGGGAGTCGGGGAGACCCAGTACTTC. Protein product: CASSPHLAGVGETQYF.

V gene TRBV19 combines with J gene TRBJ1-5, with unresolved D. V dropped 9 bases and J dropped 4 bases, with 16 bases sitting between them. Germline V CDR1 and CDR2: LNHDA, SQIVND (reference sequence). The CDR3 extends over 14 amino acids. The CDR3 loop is CASVRGALNQPQHF. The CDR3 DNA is TGTGCCAGCGTCCGGGGTGCCCTTAATCAGCCCCAGCATTTT.

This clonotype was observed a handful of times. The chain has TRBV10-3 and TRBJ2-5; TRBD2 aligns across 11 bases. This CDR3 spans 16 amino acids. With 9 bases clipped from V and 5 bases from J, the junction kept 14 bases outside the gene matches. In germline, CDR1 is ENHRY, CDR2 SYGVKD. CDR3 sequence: CAISQLAGAQGETQYF. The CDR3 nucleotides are TGTGCCATTTCCCAACTAGCGGGAGCGCAAGGGGAGACCCAGTACTTC.

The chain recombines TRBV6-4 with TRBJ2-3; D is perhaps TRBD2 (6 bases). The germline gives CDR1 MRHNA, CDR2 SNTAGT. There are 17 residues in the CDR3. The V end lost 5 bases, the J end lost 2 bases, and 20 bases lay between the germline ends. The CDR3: CASSILMDGDSTDTQYF. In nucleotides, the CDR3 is TGTGCCAGCAGTATCCTGATGGACGGGGACTCCACAGATACGCAGTATTTT.

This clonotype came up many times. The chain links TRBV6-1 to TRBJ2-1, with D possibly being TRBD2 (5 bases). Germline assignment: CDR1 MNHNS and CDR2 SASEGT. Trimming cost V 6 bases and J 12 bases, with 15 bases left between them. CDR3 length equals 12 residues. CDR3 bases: TGTGCCAGCAGAACCTGGACTTCTCGGCAGTTCTTC. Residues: CASRTWTSRQFF.